One T cell receptor beta chain is described in this entry. Its specificity is not known. This CDR3 is built from 15 residues. Trimming stripped 2 bases from V and 0 bases from J, with 10 bases between. TCRdb processed the RT-PCR reads anew with MiXCR; each CDR3 protein has one entry. Of about 620,000 distinct CDR3 sequences listed, about 11% were seen once; the top ten hold roughly 11%. The record originates from a study of response to subunit inactivated influenza vaccine. Findings and caveats of the study: The authors offered the suggestion that each seasonal influenza vaccination recruits few new T cells.

These data were likewise used in another study, on T cells expressing NK-cell markers. From that second work: Scientists made TCR beta cDNA using 5'RACE template switching with UMIs. The same clonotypes also predominated in the CD3+CD56-NKG2C+ fraction of a handful of donors.

The sequence was collected from a man aged 50 to 59 who received an inactivated influenza vaccine. Sequenced material: PBMCs from blood, taken on the day of vaccination. J is TRBJ1-1 and V is TRBV12-3 or TRBV12-4; D is ambiguous. The CDR3 protein is CASSLSQTLNTEAFF. DNA of the CDR3: TGTGCCAGCAGTTTATCTCAAACCTTGAACACTGAAGCTTTCTTT.